Listed below are T cell receptor beta chains from one sample, sequenced in a study of T cell responses to AZD1222 COVID-19 vaccine. The data were produced by immunoSEQ multiplex PCR, yet TCRdb's version contains in-frame clones alone and is incomplete. The table shows tens of thousands of clones, with about 80% occurring only once. The material was peripheral blood, obtained 28 days after the second AZD1222 dose. The receptors were gathered from an adult who received the AZD1222 COVID-19 vaccine. CDR3s include the opening cysteine and the closing phenylalanine or tryptophan. Each record gives: clone size, V gene, J gene, D gene, CDR3 protein, CDR3 DNA. D genes are given only for firm matches. Size values are once, few and many counts, or a class for expanded clones, and some rows have none.

few	TRBV5-6	TRBJ2-2	.	CASSLGQRGTGELFF	TGTGCCAGCAGCTTGGGACAGAGAGGGACCGGGGAGCTGTTTTTT
.	TRBV5-1	TRBJ1-1	.	CASSLVGSGYGAAFF	TGCGCCAGCAGCTTGGTAGGGTCAGGTTACGGGGCAGCTTTCTTT
.	TRBV28	TRBJ2-3	.	CASRSPGGGTDTQYF	TGTGCCAGCCGGTCTCCGGGCGGCGGGACAGATACGCAGTATTTT
.	TRBV29-1	TRBJ2-3	TRBD1	CSVDQQGLTDTQYF	TGCAGCGTTGATCAACAGGGGCTCACAGATACGCAGTATTTT
.	TRBV10-1	TRBJ2-5	TRBD1	CASSESGTGRPGTQYF	TGCGCCAGCAGTGAGTCTGGGACAGGGCGACCTGGGACCCAGTACTTC
.	TRBV12-3/TRBV12-4	TRBJ2-7	.	CASSFPGYEQYF	TGTGCCAGCAGTTTCCCAGGCTACGAGCAGTACTTC
few	TRBV5-1	TRBJ2-3	TRBD1	CASSLGQGADTQYF	TGCGCCAGCAGCTTAGGACAGGGGGCAGATACGCAGTATTTT
.	TRBV4-2	TRBJ2-3	.	CASSQPHGISTDTQYF	TGTGCCAGCAGCCAACCGCACGGGATTAGCACAGATACGCAGTATTTT
few	TRBV3-1/TRBV3-2	TRBJ1-3	.	CASSQFGASSGNTIYF	TGTGCCAGCAGCCAATTTGGCGCTTCTTCTGGAAACACCATATATTTT
once	TRBV7-8	TRBJ2-1	.	CASSLVRGPGNEQFF	TGTGCCAGCAGCTTAGTGCGGGGGCCAGGGAATGAGCAGTTCTTC
.	TRBV25-1	TRBJ1-3	.	CASSRQVGDGNTIYF	TGTGCCAGCAGTCGACAGGTCGGGGATGGAAACACCATATATTTT
.	TRBV27	TRBJ2-7	TRBD1	CASNVGQGYEQYF	TGTGCCAGCAATGTGGGACAGGGATACGAGCAGTACTTC
.	TRBV11-2	TRBJ1-2	TRBD1	CASSLDFGQGGGYTF	TGTGCCAGCAGCTTAGATTTTGGACAGGGGGGTGGCTACACCTTC
.	TRBV3-1/TRBV3-2	TRBJ2-3	TRBD1	CASSQDGTGIVDTQYF	TGTGCCAGCAGCCAAGATGGGACAGGGATCGTAGATACGCAGTATTTT
.	TRBV2	TRBJ1-6	.	CASIDLENSPLHF	TGTGCCAGCATAGATTTGGAAAATTCACCCCTCCACTTT
few	TRBV6-5	TRBJ2-7	TRBD1	CASSLFPGQHYEQYF	TGTGCCAGCAGCCTATTCCCGGGACAGCACTACGAGCAGTACTTC
.	TRBV5-1	TRBJ2-1	.	CASSWSTSYNEQFF	TGCGCCAGCAGCTGGAGTACATCCTACAATGAGCAGTTCTTC
few	TRBV19	TRBJ2-2	.	CASSEPSGDYTGELFF	TGTGCCAGTAGTGAGCCCTCAGGGGACTACACCGGGGAGCTGTTTTTT
.	TRBV2	TRBJ1-2	TRBD1	CASRRPGTANYGYTF	TGTGCCAGCAGGAGACCCGGGACAGCAAACTATGGCTACACCTTC
.	TRBV2	TRBJ2-3	.	CASSGFGTDTQYF	TGTGCCAGCAGTGGCTTCGGCACAGATACGCAGTATTTT
.	TRBV3-1/TRBV3-2	TRBJ2-5	TRBD1	CASSPGTGRETQYF	TGTGCCAGCAGCCCCGGGACAGGGCGAGAGACCCAGTACTTC
.	TRBV20-1	TRBJ1-1	.	CSASPPGVAFF	TGCAGTGCTAGTCCCCCCGGGGTGGCTTTCTTT
.	TRBV3-1/TRBV3-2	TRBJ1-1	.	CASRRVLTNTEAFF	TGTGCCAGCCGCAGGGTACTTACGAACACTGAAGCTTTCTTT
.	TRBV3-1/TRBV3-2	TRBJ1-3	.	CASSQSHDRPGNTIYF	TGTGCCAGCAGCCAATCCCATGACAGGCCAGGAAACACCATATATTTT
.	TRBV7-8	TRBJ2-1	TRBD2	CASRPGGNYNEQFF	TGTGCCAGCAGACCGGGGGGGAACTACAATGAGCAGTTCTTC
.	TRBV4-1	TRBJ1-2	.	CASSQDSRPPYGYTF	TGCGCCAGCAGCCAAGATTCTCGACCTCCCTATGGCTACACCTTC
.	TRBV27	TRBJ2-1	.	CASSSVGYNEQFF	TGTGCCAGCAGTTCCGTAGGTTACAATGAGCAGTTCTTC
.	TRBV2	TRBJ2-5	TRBD1	CASSKQGVEETQYF	TGTGCCAGTTCAAAGCAGGGGGTTGAAGAGACCCAGTACTTC
.	TRBV6-2/TRBV6-3	TRBJ1-2	.	CASSYQFYGYTF	TGTGCCAGCAGTTACCAGTTCTATGGCTACACCTTC
.	TRBV7-9	TRBJ1-5	.	CASSTVNQPQHF	TGTGCCAGCAGCACGGTCAATCAGCCCCAGCATTTT
.	TRBV7-8	TRBJ1-2	.	CASSLATGGPPGEGYTF	TGTGCCAGCAGCTTAGCGACGGGGGGCCCGCCAGGGGAAGGCTACACCTTC
.	TRBV5-6	TRBJ1-2	.	CASSLRPAFGYTF	TGTGCCAGCAGCTTGAGGCCCGCCTTTGGCTACACCTTC
.	TRBV6-6	TRBJ2-7	.	CASRESGGRQPYEQYF	TGTGCCAGCAGGGAAAGTGGGGGGCGACAACCCTACGAGCAGTACTTC
.	TRBV30	TRBJ2-3	TRBD2	CAWSSGGTSGGASDTQYF	TGTGCCTGGAGTTCTGGTGGGACTAGCGGGGGGGCCTCCGATACGCAGTATTTT
.	TRBV11-3	TRBJ2-2	TRBD2	CASSLDGSGRNTGELFF	TGTGCCAGCAGCTTAGATGGGAGCGGGAGAAACACCGGGGAGCTGTTTTTT
few	TRBV6-4	TRBJ2-2	.	CASSAVTTGELFF	TGTGCCAGCAGCGCCGTCACTACCGGGGAGCTGTTTTTT
.	TRBV13	TRBJ2-3	TRBD2	CASSLLTSGGASTDTQYF	TGTGCCAGCAGCTTATTGACTAGCGGGGGGGCTAGCACAGATACGCAGTATTTT
.	TRBV11-2	TRBJ2-1	TRBD1	CASSQGALNEQFF	TGTGCCAGCAGCCAGGGGGCACTTAATGAGCAGTTCTTC
once	TRBV5-8	TRBJ1-1	.	CASSRRLVMKAFF	TGTGCCAGCAGCCGACGACTTGTAATGAAAGCTTTCTTT
once	TRBV3-1/TRBV3-2	TRBJ1-3	.	CASSQAAGRVHGNTIYF	TGTGCCAGCAGCCAAGCCGCTGGCAGGGTGCACGGAAACACCATATATTTT
once	TRBV7-7	TRBJ1-1	TRBD1	CARRGQGGTEAFF	TGTGCTAGGAGAGGACAGGGAGGCACTGAAGCTTTCTTT
once	TRBV5-6	TRBJ2-4	TRBD1	CASSFYRGGEAKNIQYF	TGTGCCAGCAGCTTCTATAGAGGGGGCGAAGCCAAAAACATTCAGTACTTC
.	TRBV5-1	TRBJ2-2	.	CASSSDDLNTGELFF	TGCGCCAGCAGCTCGGATGATCTGAACACCGGGGAGCTGTTTTTT
.	TRBV11-2	TRBJ1-4	TRBD1	CASSSYTGGPEILFF	TGTGCCAGCAGCTCCTATACAGGGGGCCCTGAAATACTGTTTTTT
.	TRBV5-1	TRBJ2-7	TRBD1	CASRQGAESYEQYF	TGCGCCAGTAGACAGGGGGCCGAGTCCTACGAGCAGTACTTC
.	TRBV19	TRBJ1-2	.	CASTGSERTYYGYTF	TGTGCCAGTACGGGTTCCGAGAGGACCTACTATGGCTACACCTTC
.	TRBV5-4	TRBJ1-2	.	CASTIGRGGGGYTF	TGTGCCAGCACCATAGGGAGGGGTGGAGGTGGCTACACCTTC
.	TRBV24-1	TRBJ1-3	TRBD1	CATSDPGQGIKGNTIYF	TGTGCCACCAGTGACCCGGGACAGGGAATTAAAGGAAACACCATATATTTT
.	TRBV7-6	TRBJ1-5	.	CASALGDAGDQPQHF	TGTGCCAGCGCCTTAGGAGACGCGGGGGATCAGCCCCAGCATTTT
.	TRBV11-3	TRBJ2-7	.	CARNTGETYEQYF	TGTGCCAGGAATACAGGCGAAACCTACGAGCAGTACTTC
.	TRBV5-4	TRBJ2-3	TRBD2	CASSFLAGALTDTQYF	TGTGCCAGCAGCTTCCTAGCGGGGGCCCTCACAGATACGCAGTATTTT
.	TRBV5-8	TRBJ2-3	.	CASSFWDTQYF	TGTGCCAGCAGCTTCTGGGATACGCAGTATTTT
.	TRBV11-3	TRBJ2-1	TRBD2	CASSLSGGYNEQFF	TGTGCCAGCAGCTTATCCGGGGGGTACAATGAGCAGTTCTTC
.	TRBV6-5	TRBJ2-3	.	CASSPTVPSTDTQYF	TGTGCCAGCAGTCCGACAGTACCCAGCACAGATACGCAGTATTTT
.	TRBV3-1/TRBV3-2	TRBJ1-4	.	CASSQGRDYEKLFF	TGTGCCAGCAGCCAAGGGAGGGACTACGAAAAACTGTTTTTT
few	TRBV5-1	TRBJ1-6	.	CASTRASRSPLHF	TGCGCCAGCACCCGGGCGTCAAGGTCACCCCTCCACTTT
once	TRBV7-9	TRBJ1-2	TRBD1	CASSSRTGHGYTF	TGTGCCAGCAGCTCTCGGACAGGGCATGGCTACACCTTC
.	TRBV24-1	TRBJ2-3	TRBD2	CATSDSQRGGQGTDTQYF	TGTGCCACCAGTGATTCCCAGCGGGGGGGCCAAGGGACAGATACGCAGTATTTT
.	TRBV27	TRBJ2-1	.	CASRLGGSYNEQFF	TGTGCCAGCAGGTTGGGGGGATCCTACAATGAGCAGTTCTTC
.	TRBV2	TRBJ2-1	.	CASSREGGEQFF	TGTGCCAGCAGCCGCGAGGGGGGTGAGCAGTTCTTC